This is a list of T cell receptor beta chains from one sample in a study of T-cell reconstitution after alpha-beta-depleted transplantation in children. TCRdb re-called the PCR reads through MiXCR, storing one row per CDR3 protein. The profile shows around 600,000 distinct CDR3 sequences, roughly 17% of them singletons. Source: PBMCs from the stem cell graft donor, taken from the stem cell graft. The receptors stem from a human donor who donated a stem cell graft to a child with acute myeloid leukemia. Each CDR3 is given with its conserved first and last residue. A D gene is named only where the DNA matches it firmly. Size is omitted from some rows. Given values are once, few, many or a class for expanded clones.

abundance	j_gene	v_gene	d_gene	CDR3nt	CDR3aa
NA	TRBJ2-7	TRBV9	NA	TGTGCCAGCAGCGTAGCGGGTAGGCGGGGCGACTACGAGCAGTACTTC	CASSVAGRRGDYEQYF
NA	TRBJ1-5	TRBV12-3/TRBV12-4	TRBD1	TGTGCCAGCAGTCCCACAGGGGACCCCCAGCATTTT	CASSPTGDPQHF
once	TRBJ2-5	TRBV20-1	TRBD2	TGCTGCGCTAGATCCGGGGCTAGCGGGATGGATTGGGAGACCCAGTACTTC	CCARSGASGMDWETQYF
NA	TRBJ2-3	TRBV7-9	NA	TGTGCCAGCAGCGGGGGACCGATTAGCACAGATACGCAGTATTTT	CASSGGPISTDTQYF
many	TRBJ1-5	TRBV7-2	NA	TGTGCCAGCAGGAGTGCGGGGTCAAATCAGCCCCAGCATTTT	CASRSAGSNQPQHF
many	TRBJ1-1	TRBV6-5	NA	TGTGCCAGCAGTTACTCGAATTTAGCATATTCGAACACTGAAGCTTTCTTT	CASSYSNLAYSNTEAFF
many	TRBJ1-4	TRBV20-1	NA	TGCAGTGCTAGAGTAGCCCAGGGCTCACCTAATGAAAAACTGTTTTTT	CSARVAQGSPNEKLFF
NA	TRBJ2-1	TRBV5-1	TRBD2	TGCGCCAGCAGCTTGGGGGCGGGGGGGCCGGAAAATGAGCAGTTCTTC	CASSLGAGGPENEQFF
many	TRBJ2-1	TRBV10-3	NA	TGTGCCATCAGTGAGCGGAGTTTCTCCTACAATGAGCAGTTCTTC	CAISERSFSYNEQFF
many	TRBJ2-3	TRBV5-5	NA	TGTGCCAGCAGAAGGGGGTTAGTGGCAGATACGCAGTATTTT	CASRRGLVADTQYF